These 17 T cell receptor beta chains originate from one sample sequenced in a study of T cells in pancreatic ductal adenocarcinoma. No neoadjuvant therapy was given to the selected pancreatic ductal adenocarcinoma patients before their surgery. Sequencing was performed with immunoSEQ multiplex PCR; in TCRdb, only in-frame clones are kept and a portion is missing. The sample carries around 9,000 clones, over 60% recorded once. Sequencing used pancreatic tumor tissue. These TCRs come from a human donor with pancreatic ductal adenocarcinoma.

This chain uses TRBV11-2 with TRBJ1-1; D is ambiguous. The V gene's germline CDR1 is SGHAT and CDR2 FQNNGV. Trimming stripped 2 bases from V and 8 bases from J, with 6 bases between. The CDR3 has 11 amino acids. In nucleotides, the CDR3 is TGTGCCAGCAGCTTATCGTTGGAAGCTTTCTTT. Its protein is CASSLSLEAFF.

Turning to this clone: One end of the junction varies from germline; a read error may be responsible. This chain uses TRBV7-7 with TRBJ1-1; D ambiguous. Germline CDR1 SSHAT, CDR2 FNYEAQ (reference sequence). The CDR3 spans 13 residues. The CDR3 is CASSLTMNTEAFF. The CDR3 DNA reads TGTGCTAGCAGCTTAACGATGAACACTGAAGCTTTCTTT.

In regard to this clone: This likely reflects a read error, since a far larger clone is one base away. The rearrangement joins TRBV6-1 to TRBJ2-4; maybe TRBD2 (5 bases). The CDR3 totals 12 residues. Per the germline V gene, CDR1 is MNHNS and CDR2 is SASEGT. Trimming took 3 bases from V and 6 from J, leaving 6 bases between them. The CDR3 nucleotides are TGTGCCAGCAGTGATACTAGAAACATTCAGTACTTC. It translates to CASSDTRNIQYF.

The chain has TRBV2 and TRBJ2-3, with a possible D match to TRBD1 (8 bases). In germline, CDR1 is SNHLY, CDR2 FYNNEI. Trimming stripped 3 bases from V and 9 bases from J, with 13 bases between. The CDR3 spans 13 residues. CDR3 amino acids: CASSDGQGGTQYF. CDR3 nucleotides: TGTGCCAGCAGTGACGGACAGGGAGGGACGCAGTATTTT.

This chain uses TRBV5-6 with TRBJ2-3, with D unclear. Between the trimmed V and J ends, which lost 2 bases and 6 bases, there was a span of 13 bases. This CDR3 is 14 amino acids long. CDR1 is SGHDT, CDR2 YYEEEE, per germline. CDR3 in amino acids: CASSFQITGDTQYF. The CDR3 region has the DNA TGTGCCAGCAGCTTCCAAATCACGGGTGATACGCAGTATTTT.

J is TRBJ1-5 and V is TRBV6-5; a weak D match, TRBD1 (6 bases). CDR3 length: 15 residues. Germline assignment: CDR1 MNHEY and CDR2 SVGAGI. The ends were cut back, 8 bases at V and 4 bases at J, with 18 bases in the middle. The CDR3 loop is CASGGLGASNQPQHF. Written as DNA, the CDR3 is TGTGCCAGCGGGGGGCTGGGGGCAAGTAATCAGCCCCAGCATTTT.

The J gene is TRBJ1-2, the V gene TRBV29-1; a possible D gene is TRBD1 (5 bases). The CDR3 length is 12 residues. Germline V gives CDR1 SQVTM, CDR2 ANQGSEA. V was clipped by 7 bases and J by 6 bases, with 15 bases between them. The DNA of the CDR3 is TGCAGCGGGGACGGATTGGGCAATGGCTACACCTTC. It translates to CSGDGLGNGYTF. The full variable domain, its missing parts supplied by reference TRBV29-1 and TRBJ1-2, is SAVISQKPSRDICQRGTSLTIQCQVDSQVTMMFWYRQQPGQSLTLIATANQGSEATYESGFVIDKFPISRPNLTFSTLTVSNMSPEDSSIYLCSGDGLGNGYTFGSGTRLTVV.

V gene TRBV11-2 combines with J gene TRBJ1-2, with TRBD1 as a possible D gene (6 bases). Trimming left V 4 bases short and J 6 bases short, with 24 bases between. The CDR3 runs 17 residues. Germline CDR1 reads SGHAT; CDR2 reads FQNNGV. The CDR3 DNA reads as TGTGCCAGCAGCTCTTGGGCAGGGGAATGGCGAGACGATGGCTACACCTTC. It is translated as CASSSWAGEWRDDGYTF.

This clone was counted between two and nine times. The V call is TRBV6-5, the J call TRBJ2-2; no reliable D call. The V end lost 1 base, the J end lost 4 bases, and 7 bases lay between the germline ends. The germline V gene has CDR1 MNHEY and CDR2 SVGAGI. CDR3 length: 14 residues. Here the CDR3 DNA reads TGTGCCAGCAGTTACTTCGATAGCACCGGGGAGCTGTTTTTT. Amino acids: CASSYFDSTGELFF.

This clone has more than one count but fewer than ten. V usage is TRBV11-1 and J usage is TRBJ1-2, with D perhaps TRBD1 (6 bases). Trimming stripped 5 bases from V and 8 bases from J, with 18 bases between. This CDR3 has 14 residues. The germline V gene has CDR1 SGHAT and CDR2 FQDESV (reference sequence). The CDR3 sequence is CASSAISTGTGYTF. The CDR3, as DNA: TGTGCCAGCAGCGCCATTTCAACAGGGACCGGCTACACCTTC.

The V and J genes are TRBV20-1 and TRBJ1-4, with D uncertain. CDR1 and CDR2 (germline): DFQATT, SNEGSKA (reference sequence). V gave up 0 bases and J gave up 8 bases, with 4 bases separating them. This CDR3 region has 11 residues. The CDR3 reads CSARDGEKLFF. CDR3 nucleotide sequence: TGCAGTGCTAGAGATGGGGAAAAACTGTTTTTT.

V and J are TRBV28 and TRBJ1-1; D may be TRBD1 (6 bases). V lost 5 bases, J lost 4 bases, and 14 bases lay in between. This CDR3 has 14 residues. CDR1 and CDR2 (germline): MDHEN, SYDVKM. This chain's CDR3 is CASSVGHPGTEAFF. CDR3 coding DNA: TGTGCCAGCAGTGTGGGACACCCTGGCACTGAAGCTTTCTTT.

The CDR3 here is CASSLAAEGSGYGYTF. CDR3 nucleotides: TGCGCCAGCAGCTTGGCCGCGGAGGGGTCGGGCTATGGCTACACCTTC. V is TRBV5-1 and J is TRBJ1-2, with TRBD1 as a possible D gene (5 bases). Trimming took 0 bases from V and 4 from J, leaving 16 bases between them. The CDR3 sequence is 16 residues long. Germline CDR1 and CDR2: SGHRS and YFSETQ.

This clone showed up just a few times. The chain links TRBV5-1 to TRBJ2-2; D is unclear. The CDR3 is made up of 14 amino acids. Germline-derived CDR1 and CDR2 are SGHRS and YFSETQ. V lost 5 bases, J lost 1 base, and 9 bases lay in between. The CDR3 DNA is TGCGCCAGCAGTCCGTCGGGGAACACCGGGGAGCTGTTTTTT. This gives the protein CASSPSGNTGELFF.

The V call is TRBV6-5, the J call TRBJ2-3, with TRBD2 matching over 12 bases. From germline, CDR1 is MNHEY and CDR2 SVGAGI. J gave up 5 bases and V 6 bases, and 6 bases lay outside the gene matches. The CDR3 totals 15 residues. The CDR3 loop is CASSQTSGSVDTQYF. Here the CDR3 DNA reads TGTGCCAGCAGCCAGACTAGCGGGAGTGTAGATACGCAGTATTTT.

The J gene is TRBJ1-5, the V gene TRBV15; no definite D call. The CDR3 extends over 14 amino acids. V lost 0 bases and J 2 bases, leaving 5 bases between the germline ends. Germline V gene lookup returns CDR1 LNHNV and CDR2 YYDKDF (reference sequence). The CDR3 reads CATSRDPGNQPQHF. The CDR3 DNA reads TGTGCCACCAGCAGAGACCCCGGCAATCAGCCCCAGCATTTT.

The sample holds one count of this clone. Here the CDR3 DNA reads TGTGCCAGCAGCCCAAGTCGGGGCCCCAACAATGAGCAGTTCTTC. This gives the protein CASSPSRGPNNEQFF. J is TRBJ2-1 and V is TRBV7-8, with D perhaps given as TRBD1 or TRBD2 (5 bases each). The CDR3 consists of 15 residues. Germline loops: CDR1 SGHVS, CDR2 FQNEAQ. Trimming took off 5 bases at V and 5 bases at J, with 16 bases between the two ends.